This passage covers 3 T cell receptor beta chains from one sample sequenced in a study of cytomegalovirus exposure and HLA in healthy donors. PCR primers comprised 60 Vbeta and 13 Jbeta primers. Data came from immunoSEQ multiplex PCR; TCRdb stores just in-frame clones and leaves some out. The data show about 90,000 clones, with roughly 70% seen just once and 2% to 2.5% held by the top ten. Specimen: PBMCs. These receptors were obtained from a young man in good health and CMV-seronegative.

This chain joins TRBV6-1 and TRBJ1-5, with D possibly matching TRBD1 (5 bases). CDR3 length: 13 residues. The V gene's germline CDR1 is MNHNS and CDR2 SASEGT. With 4 bases removed from V and 7 bases from J, the gap between germline ends came to 11 bases. CDR3 in DNA: TGTGCCAGCAGTGGGGGGGTGAGCCAGCCCCAGCATTTT. Its translation: CASSGGVSQPQHF.

This clone was detected a few times. The rearrangement uses TRBV19 and TRBJ1-2; TRBD1 might be the D (6 bases). CDR1 is LNHDA and CDR2 is SQIVND in the germline V gene (reference sequence). This CDR3 region has 14 residues. V was pared by 5 bases and J by 3 bases, with 13 bases between. The CDR3 DNA is TGTGCCAGTAGTCCTCAACAGGGAGACTATGGCTACACCTTC. This codes for CASSPQQGDYGYTF.

The rearrangement joins TRBV7-9 to TRBJ2-3; the D gene is possibly TRBD1 (6 bases). Germline CDR1 SEHNR, CDR2 FQNEAQ (reference sequence). V was trimmed by 4 bases and J by 3 bases, leaving 14 bases between them. The CDR3 runs 15 residues. The CDR3 spells CASSSGTYRTDTQYF. The DNA of the CDR3 is TGTGCCAGCAGCTCCGGGACATACCGGACAGATACGCAGTATTTT.